This TCR beta chain originates from a study of T-cell reconstitution after alpha-beta-depleted transplantation in children (dated by TCRdb to about 2016). Some background on the complete study: The study quantitatively tracked T-cell immune reconstitution after TCRalphabeta/CD19-depleted allogeneic hematopoietic cell transplantation in children using TCR repertoire profiling. Overall results and qualifications from the work: Over subsequent months, a decline in hyperexpanded clone frequencies was noted, and after one year, T-cell counts and TCRbeta diversity were mostly ascribed to newly produced T cells. About two months after transplant, the apparently early recovery of alphabetaT-cell counts reportedly depended on just several hundred clones that had expanded rapidly and came from non-depleted graft cells. The high TCRbeta diversity at day 60 in some patients was ascribed to recipient T cells and intrathymic progenitors that had survived conditioning.

Libraries were constructed by PCR. The run used an Illumina HiSeq 2500. TCR library preparation used molecular barcoding, with unique molecular identifiers applied to normalize quantification of the TCRbeta repertoire. The public reads were quality trimmed at Q25 with fastp and then assembled into clones with MiXCR by TCRdb, keeping productive beta chains. Rows with one shared CDR3 protein collapse into an entry with the most common genes and DNA. The sample table shows about 870,000 distinct CDR3 sequences, and about 16% are seen once. Of the sample, just under 5% falls within the top ten clones. Per the publication, the treatment or condition label means: allogeneic hematopoietic cell transplantation with graft depleted of TCRalphabeta T cells and CD19 B cells. TCRalphabeta/CD19-depleted allogeneic hematopoietic cell grafts were given to the transplant recipients, all of whom were children. The CDR3 measures 14 amino acids from cysteine to phenylalanine. Only the CDR3 DNA stays, 42 bases, in frame from base 1. Per the germline V gene, KGHSH is the CDR1 and LQKENI is the CDR2. V is pruned by 3 bases and J by 5 bases, leaving 5 bases of the junction without a gene match.

On this clonotype itself: No antigen is known for it. Base qualities are not at hand, and no much larger clone is one base apart.

The clonotype originates from a male patient aged 10 to 17 who had a stem cell transplant for acute lymphoblastic leukemia, so the T cells may come from the graft donor. The source was PBMCs, mostly from graft donor cells, collected 360 days after TCRalphabeta/CD19-depleted stem cell transplant. The sequence is built from TRBV18 and TRBJ2-3; the central 7 bases match TRBD1. The encoded CDR3 is CASSPRDRRDTQYF. The sequenced DNA: TGTGCCAGCTCACCTCGGGACAGAAGAGATACGCAGTATTTT.